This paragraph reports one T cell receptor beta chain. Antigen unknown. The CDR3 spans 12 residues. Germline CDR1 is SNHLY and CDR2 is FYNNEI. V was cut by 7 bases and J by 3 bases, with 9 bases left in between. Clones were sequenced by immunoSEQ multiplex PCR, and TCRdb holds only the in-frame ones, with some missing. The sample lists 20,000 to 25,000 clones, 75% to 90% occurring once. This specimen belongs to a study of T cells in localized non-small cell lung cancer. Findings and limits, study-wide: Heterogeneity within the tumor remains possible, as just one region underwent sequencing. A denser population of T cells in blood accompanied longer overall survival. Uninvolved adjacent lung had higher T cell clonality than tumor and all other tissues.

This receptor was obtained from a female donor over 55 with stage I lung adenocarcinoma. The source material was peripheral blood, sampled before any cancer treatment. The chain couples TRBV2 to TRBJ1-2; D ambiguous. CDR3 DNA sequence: TGTGCCAGCAACGGGCAGCACTATGGCTACACCTTC. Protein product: CASNGQHYGYTF.